This T cell receptor (beta chain) originates from a study of cytomegalovirus exposure and HLA in healthy donors. 13 Jbeta primers and 60 Vbeta primers were used for the PCR. This table comes from immunoSEQ multiplex PCR, and its TCRdb copy is limited to in-frame clones, with some not included. The sample includes around 210,000 clones, roughly 73% of them seen just once. About this clone: Antigen: not known.

Study findings and constraints: The productive fraction for most TCR beta V segments was about 87% or about 30% in an earlier analysis.

This receptor was taken from a boy aged 5-17 years in good health and CMV-seronegative. The sequencing sample was made of PBMCs.

DNA for the CDR3: TGTGCCAGCAGCCGACTAGCGGGAGTTGATACGCAGTATTTT. This translates into CASSRLAGVDTQYF. The chain is built from TRBV7-6 and TRBJ2-3; 12 positions agree with TRBD2. The CDR3 contains 14 residues. Germline loops: CDR1 SGHVS, CDR2 FNYEAQ. The ends lost 5 bases at V and 6 bases at J; junction bases unmatched: 3.